The rows below give T cell receptor beta chains drawn from one sample of a study of blood T cell repertoires in COVID-19. Some clones are missing from TCRdb's copy, which holds only in-frame ones; the method was immunoSEQ multiplex PCR. The table includes 85,000 or so clones, approximately 81% detected once. The sample consisted of peripheral blood. The receptor source for this set is an elderly man with acute or convalescent COVID-19. CDR3s include the opening cysteine and the closing phenylalanine or tryptophan. D genes are given only for firm matches. Clone size is given for some rows only: seen once, a few or many times, or a class if the clone is expanded.

clone_size: -; v_call: TRBV28; cdr3_length: 13; d_call: -; j_call: TRBJ1-2; cdr3_aa: CASVTGANYGYTF
clone_size: once; v_call: TRBV7-3; cdr3_length: 16; d_call: -; j_call: TRBJ2-3; cdr3_aa: CASSLMASSNLGAQYF
clone_size: -; v_call: TRBV19; cdr3_length: 15; d_call: TRBD2; j_call: TRBJ2-5; cdr3_aa: CASSIAGGSGETQYF
clone_size: few; v_call: TRBV2; cdr3_length: 14; d_call: -; j_call: TRBJ1-4; cdr3_aa: CASSDRTPAKKLFF
clone_size: -; v_call: TRBV10-3; cdr3_length: 13; d_call: TRBD1; j_call: TRBJ2-2; cdr3_aa: CAIRGQGTGELFF
clone_size: -; v_call: TRBV30; cdr3_length: 12; d_call: TRBD1; j_call: TRBJ2-7; cdr3_aa: CACKEGAHEQYF
clone_size: -; v_call: TRBV19; cdr3_length: 15; d_call: TRBD1; j_call: TRBJ1-4; cdr3_aa: CASMLGQGYNEKLFF
clone_size: -; v_call: TRBV14; cdr3_length: 14; d_call: -; j_call: TRBJ1-4; cdr3_aa: CASSRNRANEKLFF
clone_size: -; v_call: TRBV5-4; cdr3_length: 12; d_call: TRBD1; j_call: TRBJ2-3; cdr3_aa: CASSASGTEEYF
clone_size: -; v_call: TRBV6-1; cdr3_length: 16; d_call: TRBD1; j_call: TRBJ1-5; cdr3_aa: CASSDRDRGRVQPQHF
clone_size: -; v_call: TRBV6-5; cdr3_length: 14; d_call: -; j_call: TRBJ1-1; cdr3_aa: CASRLGGKSTEAFF
clone_size: -; v_call: TRBV24-1; cdr3_length: 15; d_call: TRBD2; j_call: TRBJ2-3; cdr3_aa: CATSVLAGSTDTQYF
clone_size: once; v_call: TRBV28; cdr3_length: 15; d_call: TRBD1; j_call: TRBJ2-1; cdr3_aa: CASSLLGRGRGEQFF
clone_size: -; v_call: TRBV18; cdr3_length: 16; d_call: -; j_call: TRBJ2-5; cdr3_aa: CASSLLRGIPGETQYF
clone_size: -; v_call: TRBV30; cdr3_length: 13; d_call: TRBD1; j_call: TRBJ1-1; cdr3_aa: CAWTQTGGIEAFF
clone_size: -; v_call: TRBV5-6; cdr3_length: 13; d_call: -; j_call: TRBJ1-2; cdr3_aa: CASSEGRVFGYTF
clone_size: -; v_call: TRBV6-5; cdr3_length: 14; d_call: TRBD1; j_call: TRBJ1-1; cdr3_aa: CASGRDRGLPEAFF
clone_size: -; v_call: TRBV24-1; cdr3_length: 15; d_call: TRBD1; j_call: TRBJ2-3; cdr3_aa: CATSDSRDRGDTQYF
clone_size: -; v_call: TRBV5-1; cdr3_length: 14; d_call: -; j_call: TRBJ2-7; cdr3_aa: CASSLGGRLPSRVF
clone_size: -; v_call: TRBV27; cdr3_length: 16; d_call: TRBD1; j_call: TRBJ1-2; cdr3_aa: CASSRGQGAASYGYTF
clone_size: -; v_call: TRBV6-5; cdr3_length: 16; d_call: TRBD1; j_call: TRBJ1-1; cdr3_aa: CASSYGTGPMNTEAFF
clone_size: -; v_call: TRBV5-1; cdr3_length: 14; d_call: -; j_call: TRBJ2-7; cdr3_aa: CASSSAGDSYEQYF
clone_size: -; v_call: TRBV3-1/TRBV3-2; cdr3_length: 15; d_call: -; j_call: TRBJ1-5; cdr3_aa: CASSETGDSNQPQHF